These T cell receptor beta chains were read from a single sample in a study of T cells in Graves' hyperthyroidism and ophthalmopathy. TCRdb analysed the multiplex PCR reads with MiXCR anew, one entry per CDR3 protein. Of roughly 400,000 distinct CDR3 sequences listed, over 13% are singletons. The sequenced sample was blood. These receptors originate from a middle-aged man with Graves' ophthalmopathy. CDR3s include the opening cysteine and the closing phenylalanine or tryptophan. D genes are given only for firm matches. Where a row states a size, it is once, few, many or the class of an expanded clone; other rows omit it.

TRBJ2-1,TRBV19,few,.,CASSIQSSSYNEQFF,TGTGCCAGTAGTATACAGTCAAGCTCCTACAATGAGCAGTTCTTC
TRBJ2-7,TRBV18,many,TRBD1,CASSGDREGEQYF,TGTGCCAGCTCAGGGGACAGGGAGGGCGAGCAGTACTTC
TRBJ2-2,TRBV7-9,.,TRBD1,CASSFRTGNTGELFF,TGTGCCAGCAGCTTCCGGACAGGGAACACCGGGGAGCTGTTTTTT
TRBJ2-3,TRBV19,.,.,CASSILLQGTDTQYF,TGTGCCAGTAGTATTCTGCTACAGGGCACAGATACGCAGTATTTT
TRBJ2-5,TRBV10-1,many,.,CASSVSKDAEETQYF,TGCGCCAGCAGTGTTTCCAAGGACGCGGAAGAGACCCAGTACTTC
TRBJ2-3,TRBV5-1,.,TRBD2,CASSSGLAGGNTDTQYF,TGCGCCAGCAGCTCCGGACTAGCGGGAGGTAACACAGATACGCAGTATTTT
TRBJ1-1,TRBV20-1,many,.,CSARGPHTEAFF,TGCAGTGCCCGGGGGCCGCACACTGAAGCTTTCTTT
TRBJ1-2,TRBV6-1,many,.,CASSYAASYGYTF,TGTGCCAGCAGTTACGCAGCGTCCTATGGCTACACCTTC
TRBJ2-7,TRBV3-1,many,.,CASSQRVSGNYEQYF,TGTGCCAGCAGCCAACGAGTCTCAGGGAATTACGAGCAGTACTTC
TRBJ2-1,TRBV20-1,many,TRBD2,CSAPSGRIHNEQFF,TGCAGTGCTCCGAGCGGGAGGATCCACAATGAGCAGTTCTTC
TRBJ2-7,TRBV30,many,TRBD1,CAWSVGQGAYEQYF,TGTGCCTGGAGTGTGGGACAGGGTGCGTACGAGCAGTACTTC
TRBJ2-7,TRBV11-2,many,.,CASSHPAGVWDHEQYF,TGTGCCAGCAGCCATCCGGCGGGTGTTTGGGACCACGAGCAGTACTTC
TRBJ2-1,TRBV11-2,many,.,CASSLRVNEQFF,TGTGCCAGCAGCTTAAGGGTTAATGAGCAGTTCTTC
TRBJ2-1,TRBV5-6,many,TRBD2,CASSLLLTSGRHNEQFF,TGTGCCAGCAGCCTCCTTCTGACTAGCGGGAGACACAATGAGCAGTTCTTC
TRBJ2-1,TRBV7-3,many,.,CASSLPVVGEQFF,TGTGCCAGCAGCTTGCCGGTGGTGGGTGAGCAGTTCTTC
TRBJ2-5,TRBV6-5,few,.,CASSYTGMGETQYF,TGTGCCAGCAGTTACACAGGGATGGGAGAGACCCAGTACTTC
TRBJ2-1,TRBV5-1,.,.,CASSSLGNEQFF,TGCGCCAGCAGCTCCCTAGGAAATGAGCAGTTCTTC
TRBJ2-1,TRBV18,many,.,CASSQVSSYNEQFF,TGTGCCAGCTCACAAGTTAGCTCCTACAATGAGCAGTTCTTC
TRBJ2-5,TRBV3-1,many,TRBD2,CASSQLAGTQYF,TGTGCCAGCAGCCAGTTAGCGGGGACCCAGTACTTC
TRBJ2-1,TRBV7-2,.,TRBD2,CASSLELAGERHEQFF,TGTGCCAGCAGCTTAGAGCTAGCGGGAGAACGGCATGAGCAGTTCTTC
TRBJ2-5,TRBV20-1,many,TRBD1,CSANRQGLETQYF,TGCAGTGCAAACCGACAGGGGCTGGAGACCCAGTACTTC
TRBJ2-1,TRBV9,.,TRBD2,CASSVEGLAGVENEQFF,TGTGCCAGCAGCGTAGAGGGACTAGCGGGAGTAGAGAATGAGCAGTTCTTC
TRBJ2-1,TRBV3-1,many,TRBD2,CASSVLAETYNEQFF,TGTGCCAGCAGCGTACTAGCGGAGACGTACAATGAGCAGTTCTTC
TRBJ1-2,TRBV6-5,many,.,CASSYYRNYGYTF,TGTGCCAGCAGTTACTATCGGAACTATGGCTACACCTTC
TRBJ2-5,TRBV27,many,.,CASSLSPGGLKTQYF,TGTGCCAGCAGTTTATCCCCCGGTGGTCTAAAGACCCAGTACTTC
TRBJ2-1,TRBV20-1,many,.,CSAPDWQSSYNEQFF,TGCAGTGCTCCAGACTGGCAGAGCTCCTACAATGAGCAGTTCTTC
TRBJ2-3,TRBV20-1,few,.,CSAETRRGSTDTQYF,TGCAGTGCCGAGACACGCAGGGGTAGCACAGATACGCAGTATTTT
TRBJ2-7,TRBV10-1,.,TRBD2,CASSDRPAGGGEQYF,TGCGCCAGCAGTGACAGGCCAGCGGGAGGTGGTGAGCAGTACTTC
TRBJ1-2,TRBV2,.,TRBD1,CASREDRGGYTF,TGTGCCAGCAGGGAGGACAGGGGAGGCTACACCTTC
TRBJ2-7,TRBV6-1,.,TRBD2,CASSDHGRHYEQYF,TGTGCCAGCAGTGATCACGGGAGGCACTACGAGCAGTACTTC
TRBJ2-3,TRBV5-1,few,TRBD2,CASSTQLAGEADTQYF,TGCGCCAGCAGCACCCAACTAGCGGGAGAGGCAGATACGCAGTATTTT
TRBJ2-2,TRBV29-1,few,.,CSVGSRLSTGELFF,TGCAGCGTTGGAAGCCGCCTGTCCACCGGGGAGCTGTTTTTT
TRBJ2-1,TRBV12-3/TRBV12-4,many,.,CASSWGRRSYNEQFF,TGTGCCAGCAGTTGGGGCCGTCGCTCCTACAATGAGCAGTTCTTC
TRBJ2-1,TRBV12-3/TRBV12-4,few,.,CASSAGNNEQFF,TGTGCCAGCAGTGCAGGAAACAATGAGCAGTTCTTC
TRBJ2-1,TRBV20-1,many,TRBD2,CSAAGLASYNEQFF,TGCAGTGCGGCAGGACTAGCTTCCTACAATGAGCAGTTCTTC
TRBJ2-1,TRBV19,few,.,CATTLSSGGGAYNEQFF,TGTGCCACTACCCTCTCGTCGGGAGGGGGCGCCTACAATGAGCAGTTCTTC
TRBJ2-5,TRBV30,many,.,CAWSVNAATGTQYF,TGTGCCTGGAGTGTGAATGCGGCTACGGGGACCCAGTACTTC
TRBJ2-3,TRBV5-6,many,TRBD1,CASGQGSDTQYF,TGTGCCAGCGGACAGGGTTCAGATACGCAGTATTTT
TRBJ2-1,TRBV7-2,many,TRBD2,CASRQLPGLVSYNEQFF,TGTGCCAGCAGGCAGCTACCGGGACTAGTCTCCTACAATGAGCAGTTCTTC